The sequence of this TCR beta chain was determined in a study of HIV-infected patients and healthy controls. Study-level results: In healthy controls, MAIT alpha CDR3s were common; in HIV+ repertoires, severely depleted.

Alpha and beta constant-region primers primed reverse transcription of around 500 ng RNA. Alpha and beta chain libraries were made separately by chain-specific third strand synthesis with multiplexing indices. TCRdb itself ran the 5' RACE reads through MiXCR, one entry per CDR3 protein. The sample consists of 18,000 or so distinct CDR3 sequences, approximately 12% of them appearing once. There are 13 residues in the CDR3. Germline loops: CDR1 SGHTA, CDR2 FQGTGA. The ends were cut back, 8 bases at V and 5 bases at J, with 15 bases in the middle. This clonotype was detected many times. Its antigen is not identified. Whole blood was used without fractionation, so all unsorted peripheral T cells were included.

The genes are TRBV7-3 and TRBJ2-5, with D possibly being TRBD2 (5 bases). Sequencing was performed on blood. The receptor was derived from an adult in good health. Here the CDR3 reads CASAPRLWETQYF. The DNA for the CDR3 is TGTGCCAGCGCCCCAAGACTATGGGAGACCCAGTACTTC.